These 11 T cell receptor beta chains originate from one sample sequenced in a study of blood T cell repertoires in COVID-19. The data were produced by immunoSEQ multiplex PCR, yet TCRdb's version contains in-frame clones alone and is incomplete. The sample contains 210,000 or so clones, roughly four fifths of which appear only once. Source material: peripheral blood. These receptors all come from a man aged 50 or older who had recovered from COVID-19.

This sequence joins TRBV11-2 and TRBJ2-3; 8 positions agree with TRBD1. V trimming: 5 bases; J trimming: 6 bases; junction bases outside the gene matches: 7. CDR3 length: 14 residues. Germline CDR1 SGHAT, CDR2 FQNNGV. The CDR3 protein is CASSLDRAPDTQYF. CDR3 DNA sequence: TGTGCCAGCAGCCTGGACAGGGCCCCGGATACGCAGTATTTT. The variable domain in full, completed from reference TRBV11-2 and TRBJ2-3, reads EAGVAQSPRYKIIEKRQSVAFWCNPISGHATLYWYQQILGQGPKLLIQFQNNGVVDDSQLPKDRFSAERLKGVDSTLKIQPAKLEDSAVYLCASSLDRAPDTQYFGPGTRLTVL.

This rearrangement joins TRBV27 to TRBJ1-2; weak D call: TRBD1 (5 bases). The CDR3 is 15 amino acids. Trimming cost V 2 bases and J 0 bases, with 10 bases left between them. Germline values: CDR1 MNHEY, CDR2 SMNVEV (reference sequence). CDR3 DNA sequence: TGTGCCAGCAGTTTAGGGAGGGGATCTAACTATGGCTACACCTTC. Residues: CASSLGRGSNYGYTF.

The J gene is TRBJ2-3, the V gene TRBV7-7; the match to TRBD1 covers 9 bases. J lost 4 bases, V lost 1 base, and 3 bases had no gene match. The length of the CDR3 is 15 residues. The germline V gene has CDR1 SSHAT and CDR2 FNYEAQ (reference sequence). The CDR3 loop reads CASSLGQGVADTQYF. In nucleotides, the CDR3 is TGTGCCAGCAGCTTAGGACAGGGGGTAGCAGATACGCAGTATTTT.

The chain is built from TRBV4-2 and TRBJ2-2; TRBD2 is a possible D gene (5 bases). The V end lost 2 bases, the J end lost 5 bases, and 15 bases lay between the germline ends. CDR1 and CDR2 from the germline V gene are LGHNA and YNFKEQ. The CDR3 extends over 16 amino acids. This CDR3 is CASSQPLGTGTGELFF. DNA of the CDR3: TGTGCCAGCAGCCAACCTTTGGGTACGGGGACCGGGGAGCTGTTTTTT.

The chain joins TRBV6-5 to TRBJ1-5; 8 nucleotides agree with TRBD1. The ends lost 6 bases at V and 2 bases at J; junction bases unmatched: 6. Looked up from germline, CDR1 is MNHEY and CDR2 is SVGAGI. This CDR3 is 15 amino acids long. The CDR3 here is CASSRDRTGNQPQHF. DNA for the CDR3: TGTGCCAGCAGCAGGGACAGGACGGGCAATCAGCCCCAGCATTTT.

The chain couples TRBV19 to TRBJ2-7; possibly TRBD2 for D (7 bases). The CDR3 sequence is 14 residues long. The germline gives CDR1 LNHDA, CDR2 SQIVND (reference sequence). Trimming took 3 bases from V and 5 from J, leaving 14 bases between them. DNA of the CDR3: TGTGCCAGTAGTATTGGGGGGGCCGGGCACGAGCAGTACTTC. The encoded protein is CASSIGGAGHEQYF.

J is TRBJ2-7 and V is TRBV3-1 (or the pseudogene TRBV3-2), with a possible D match to TRBD2 (5 bases). The V gene lost 4 bases and the J gene lost 6 bases, with 16 bases spanning the gap. The CDR3 has 14 residues. Germline V gene lookup returns CDR1 LGHDT and CDR2 YNNKEL (reference sequence). The CDR3 is CASSPGRTWGEQYF. Here the CDR3 DNA reads TGTGCCAGCAGCCCCGGACGGACTTGGGGCGAGCAGTACTTC.

The chain is built from TRBV2 and TRBJ2-7; D possibly corresponds to TRBD2 (7 bases). V lost 6 bases and J 6 bases, leaving 18 bases between the germline ends. Per germline, CDR1 SNHLY and CDR2 FYNNEI. The CDR3 has 14 residues. The CDR3 DNA sequence: TGTGCCAGCAGGAAGGAGCGGGGACAAGGCGAGCAGTACTTC. This codes for CASRKERGQGEQYF.

The V gene is TRBV30, the J gene TRBJ1-4, with a tentative D call TRBD1 (5 bases). Looked up from germline, CDR1 is GTSNPN and CDR2 is SVGIG (reference sequence). V was cut by 3 bases and J by 0 bases, with 11 bases left in between. The CDR3 runs to 15 residues. CDR3 coding DNA: TGTGCCTGGAGGGCTAAAGGGGCAACTAATGAAAAACTGTTTTTT. Encoded protein: CAWRAKGATNEKLFF.

The genes are TRBV30 and TRBJ1-2; D uncertain. CDR1 and CDR2 (germline): GTSNPN, SVGIG (reference sequence). CDR3 length: 14 residues. V was shortened by 3 bases and J by 2 bases, with 13 bases between the two germline ends. The CDR3 region is CAWSAQTGNYGYTF. CDR3 DNA sequence: TGTGCCTGGAGCGCTCAGACTGGCAACTATGGCTACACCTTC.

The rearrangement uses TRBV7-2 and TRBJ2-7; D is perhaps TRBD2 (6 bases). This CDR3 has 14 residues. V was trimmed by 4 bases and J by 4 bases, leaving 14 bases between them. Germline assignment: CDR1 SGHTA and CDR2 FQGNSA. The CDR3, as DNA: TGTGCCAGCAGCTCACAGAGCGGGTTATACGAGCAGTACTTC. Protein sequence: CASSSQSGLYEQYF.